This entry lists 19 T cell receptor beta chains sequenced from one sample in a study of immune characterization of retroperitoneal liposarcoma. Via MiXCR, TCRdb re-called the PCR reads, giving one row per CDR3 protein. The sample has around 2,600 distinct CDR3 sequences, 35% to 50% seen once. The sequencing input was tumor tissue. All receptors come from a male donor with retroperitoneal liposarcoma.

This clonotype has a handful of counts. A junction boundary mismatches the germline segment, possibly from a read error. J is TRBJ2-1 and V is TRBV20-1; tentatively, D is TRBD1 (5 bases). The CDR3 has 14 residues. Germline CDR1 is DFQATT and CDR2 is SNEGSKA (reference sequence). The CDR3 DNA reads TGCAGTGCTACCGGATCAGGGCTCGGAGAGACCCAGTACTTT. Translating it yields CSATGSGLGETQYF.

This clonotype was counted a few times. The CDR3 nucleotides are TGTGCCAGCAGTCCCCGACAGTCCTACAATGAGCAGTTCTTC. Translation gives CASSPRQSYNEQFF. The genes are TRBV12-3 or TRBV12-4 and TRBJ2-1; D is perhaps TRBD1 (5 bases). The length of the CDR3 is 14 residues. V lost 5 bases to trimming and J lost 1 base, with 9 bases between them.

There are a few counts of this clonotype. V gene TRBV6-6 combines with J gene TRBJ2-7; D is unclear. V lost 5 bases and J lost 2, with 10 bases in between. There are 13 residues in the CDR3. CDR1 and CDR2 from the germline V gene are MNHNY and SVGAGI (reference sequence). CDR3 DNA sequence: TGTGCCAGCAGTCCGACTCAAACCTACGAGCAGTACTTC. This codes for CASSPTQTYEQYF.

The rearrangement links TRBV6-5 to TRBJ2-3; the D gene is possibly TRBD1 (6 bases). V was trimmed by 7 bases and J by 6 bases, leaving 20 bases between them. Germline V lookup: CDR1 MNHEY, CDR2 SVGAGI. The CDR3 has 15 amino acids. The DNA for the CDR3 is TGTGCCAGCACTCAGATCAGGGGCACTAAGGATACGCAGTATTTT. It encodes CASTQIRGTKDTQYF.

The gene calls are TRBV10-3 and TRBJ2-1, with D perhaps TRBD1 or TRBD2 (6 bases each). With the DNA end fitting TRBJ2-7 better, the J assignment may be wrong. The CDR3 runs to 13 residues. Germline loops: CDR1 ENHRY, CDR2 SYGVKD. The CDR3 region is CATAAGQTYEQYF. CDR3 bases: TGTGCCACAGCGGCGGGACAAACCTACGAGCAGTACTTC.

The chain has TRBV4-2 and TRBJ1-4; TRBD1 matches 10 bases. Per germline, CDR1 LGHNA and CDR2 YNFKEQ. V lost 0 bases, J lost 5 bases, and 6 bases stayed unmatched. The CDR3 runs 17 residues. CDR3 sequence reads: CASSQDSPGQGNEKLFF. The CDR3 coding sequence is TGTGCCAGCAGCCAAGACTCCCCGGGACAGGGGAATGAAAAACTGTTTTTT.

V and J are TRBV6-1 and TRBJ2-5, with a weak D call TRBD1 (6 bases). V lost 2 bases, J lost 3 bases, and 16 bases lay in between. This CDR3 comprises 16 residues. Germline assignment: CDR1 MNHNS and CDR2 SASEGT. The CDR3 sequence: CASSEFGRGVEETQYF. The CDR3 nucleotides are TGTGCCAGCAGTGAATTTGGCAGGGGAGTCGAAGAGACCCAGTACTTC.

Judged by abundance, this clonotype is medium-sized. This sequence joins TRBV7-6 and TRBJ2-3; D gene uncertain. CDR3 size: 12 residues. Germline CDR1 SGHVS, CDR2 FNYEAQ. The ends were cut back, 4 bases at V and 4 bases at J, with 6 bases in the middle. In DNA, the CDR3 is TGTGCCAGCAGCTCACGGCCAGATACGCAGTATTTT. Translating gives CASSSRPDTQYF.

The chain recombines TRBV7-2 with TRBJ2-5; TRBD1 aligns across 7 bases. The V gene's germline CDR1 is SGHTA and CDR2 FQGNSA. The CDR3 is 15 residues long. Trimming took 4 bases from V and 2 from J; bases not matched to a gene: 7. In DNA form, the CDR3 reads TGTGCCAGCAGCTCCGGGGACAGAGATCAAGAGACCCAGTACTTC. Protein: CASSSGDRDQETQYF.

This clonotype appeared once. The chain is built from TRBV12-3 or TRBV12-4 and TRBJ2-3; 9 bases map to TRBD2. Losses at the gene ends were 3 bases for V and 3 bases for J; bases not matched to a gene: 10. The length of the CDR3 is 17 residues. CDR3 nucleotide sequence: TGTGCCAGCAGTTTCGGCCTCGAGCGGGGGGCTACAGATACGCAGTATTTT. It translates to CASSFGLERGATDTQYF.

The CDR3 DNA follows: TGTGCCAGCAGCCTCGGGACTAGCGGGAGGAATGAGCAGTACTTC. This codes for CASSLGTSGRNEQYF. This chain uses TRBV7-8 with TRBJ2-5; 15 bases map to TRBD2. Germline CDR1 and CDR2: SGHVS and FQNEAQ. The CDR3 has 15 amino acids. Trimming at V came to 5 bases and at J to 11 bases, leaving 9 bases not matched to a gene. The variable domain in full, with the rest retrieved from reference TRBV7-8 and TRBJ2-5, is GAGVSQSPRYKVAKRGQDVALRCDPISGHVSLFWYQQALGQGPEFLTYFQNEAQLDKSGLPSDRFFAERPEGSVSTLKIQRTQQEDSAVYLCASSLGTSGRNEQYFGPGTRLLVL.

The table lists this clonotype with a few counts. The V gene is TRBV7-2, the J gene TRBJ2-1; D not certain. V was shortened by 4 bases and J by 7 bases, with 17 bases between the two germline ends. The germline gives CDR1 SGHTA, CDR2 FQGNSA. The CDR3 runs 15 residues. The CDR3 loop reads CASSSVRDQGNEQFF. DNA for the CDR3: TGTGCCAGCAGCTCCGTAAGAGACCAAGGGAATGAGCAGTTCTTC.

This clonotype is medium-sized (0.01 to 0.1%) by share. CDR3 nucleotide sequence: TGTGCCAGCACCACAGGGTTGGGCAATCAGCCCCAGCATTTT. This translates into CASTTGLGNQPQHF. This rearrangement joins TRBV6-6 to TRBJ1-5; perhaps TRBD1 as D (6 bases). V was cut by 7 bases and J by 2 bases, with 12 bases left in between. The CDR3 runs 14 residues. Per the germline V gene, CDR1 is MNHNY and CDR2 is SVGAGI (reference sequence).

Sample share makes this clonotype medium-sized (0.01 to 0.1%). For the CDR3, the DNA is TGCGCCAGCAGTGACAGGAACACTGAAGCTTTCTTT. This sequence encodes CASSDRNTEAFF. The chain employs TRBV10-1 and TRBJ1-1; D is unclear. From germline, CDR1 is WNHNN and CDR2 SYGVQD (reference sequence). V lost 3 bases and J lost 1, with 3 bases in between. The CDR3 totals 12 residues.

This rearrangement joins TRBV7-2 to TRBJ2-1, with unresolved D. Germline CDR1 is SGHTA and CDR2 is FQGNSA. There are 16 residues in the CDR3. Trimming left V 5 bases short and J 8 bases short, with 22 bases between. The chain's CDR3 is CASSPLNRPKLDEQFF. DNA of the CDR3: TGTGCCAGCAGCCCACTCAACAGACCTAAGCTCGATGAGCAGTTCTTC.

This clonotype was detected a few times. The rearrangement uses TRBV7-3 and TRBJ2-1; no reliable D call. The assigned J gene may be wrong: the sequence end matches TRBJ2-7 better. Germline CDR1 reads SGHTA; CDR2 reads FQGTGA. The CDR3 consists of 13 residues. The CDR3 is CASSLSGDNEQYF. The CDR3 DNA follows: TGTGCCAGCAGCTTATCAGGCGACAATGAGCAGTACTTC.

By its share, this clonotype is hyperexpanded. For the CDR3, the DNA is TGTGCCAGCACGGTGGGAGGGCCCCACAATGAGCAGTTCTTC. Amino acid sequence: CASTVGGPHNEQFF. The V and J genes are TRBV6-1 and TRBJ2-1, with TRBD2 matching 7 bases. Germline loops: CDR1 MNHNS, CDR2 SASEGT. This CDR3 has 14 amino acids. V shed 7 bases and J 5 bases; nucleotides not matched to a gene: 8.

This clonotype is termed medium-sized (0.01 to 0.1%). CDR3 protein: CASSLVRPAGGYADTQYF. CDR3 in DNA: TGTGCCAGCAGCTTAGTTAGACCGGCAGGGGGTTATGCAGATACGCAGTATTTT. This rearrangement joins TRBV7-2 to TRBJ2-3, with TRBD1 matching 7 bases. The junction had 14 bases not matched to a gene; V was cut back by 1 base and J by 4 bases. Germline loops: CDR1 SGHTA, CDR2 FQGNSA. The CDR3 is 18 amino acids.

J is TRBJ2-4 and V is TRBV6-1; 7 bases map to TRBD1. Trimming at V came to 5 bases and at J to 0 bases, leaving 25 bases not matched to a gene. CDR3 length equals 22 residues. Germline V gene sequence: CDR1 MNHNS, CDR2 SASEGT. The CDR3 sequence is CASSHSHPQGHLNTLAKNIQYF. In DNA, the CDR3 is TGTGCCAGCAGTCATAGTCACCCACAGGGGCACCTTAATACTTTAGCCAAAAACATTCAGTACTTC.